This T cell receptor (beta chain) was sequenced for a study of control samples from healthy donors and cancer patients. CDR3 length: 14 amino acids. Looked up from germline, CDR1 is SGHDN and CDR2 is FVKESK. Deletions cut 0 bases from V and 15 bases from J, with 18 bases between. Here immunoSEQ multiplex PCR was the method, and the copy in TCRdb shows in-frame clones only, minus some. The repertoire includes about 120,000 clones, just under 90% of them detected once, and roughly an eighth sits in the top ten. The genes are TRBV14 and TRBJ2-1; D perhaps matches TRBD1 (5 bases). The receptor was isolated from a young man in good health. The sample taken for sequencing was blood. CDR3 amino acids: CASSQDPGRAMVFF. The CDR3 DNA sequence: TGTGCCAGCAGCCAAGATCCGGGCAGGGCAATGGTGTTCTTC.